A selection of T cell receptor beta chains follows, all from one sample in a study of identifying expanded T cells in peripheral blood. Repertoires were generated with immunoSEQ multiplex PCR, while TCRdb's copy carries only in-frame clones and drops some. The table includes about 91,000 clones, around 88% detected once. Sequences were obtained from blood. Source of these receptors: a person aged 18 to 75 in good health. The CDR3 runs from the conserved cysteine through the conserved F or W. The D gene is left open where the match is weak. Size tells how often a clone was seen (once, few, many) or the class of an expanded clone, and some rows leave it out.

v_gene: TRBV20-1; d_gene: .; abundance: once; j_gene: TRBJ2-1; CDR3aa: CSARDKDEQFF; CDR3nt: TGCAGTGCTAGAGATAAGGATGAGCAGTTCTTC
v_gene: TRBV27; d_gene: .; abundance: .; j_gene: TRBJ1-4; CDR3aa: CASSFQGGEKLFF; CDR3nt: TGTGCCAGCAGTTTTCAGGGAGGAGAAAAACTGTTTTTT
v_gene: TRBV28; d_gene: TRBD1; abundance: .; j_gene: TRBJ1-1; CDR3aa: CASSPSGQGFTEAFF; CDR3nt: TGTGCCAGCAGTCCATCGGGACAGGGGTTCACTGAAGCTTTCTTT
v_gene: TRBV19; d_gene: .; abundance: .; j_gene: TRBJ2-3; CDR3aa: CASSIRGGAIDTQYF; CDR3nt: TGTGCCAGTAGTATACGAGGGGGGGCAATAGATACGCAGTATTTT
v_gene: TRBV30; d_gene: TRBD2; abundance: .; j_gene: TRBJ2-1; CDR3aa: CAWSSGLEYNEQFF; CDR3nt: TGTGCCTGGAGTTCAGGACTAGAGTACAATGAGCAGTTCTTC
v_gene: TRBV18; d_gene: .; abundance: .; j_gene: TRBJ2-3; CDR3aa: CASSPQASTDTQYF; CDR3nt: TGTGCCAGCTCACCACAAGCGAGCACAGATACGCAGTATTTT
v_gene: TRBV4-3; d_gene: TRBD1; abundance: .; j_gene: TRBJ2-1; CDR3aa: CASSQDRTGGYNEQFF; CDR3nt: TGCGCCAGCAGCCAAGATCGTACAGGGGGATACAATGAGCAGTTCTTC
v_gene: TRBV18; d_gene: .; abundance: .; j_gene: TRBJ2-1; CDR3aa: CASSPGGSYNEQFF; CDR3nt: TGTGCCAGCTCACCAGGCGGCTCCTACAATGAGCAGTTCTTC
v_gene: TRBV25-1; d_gene: .; abundance: .; j_gene: TRBJ1-6; CDR3aa: CASSWGGENSPLHF; CDR3nt: TGTGCCAGCAGTTGGGGGGGGGAGAATTCACCCCTCCACTTT
v_gene: TRBV9; d_gene: .; abundance: once; j_gene: TRBJ2-2; CDR3aa: CASSRVGDTGELFF; CDR3nt: TGTGCCAGCAGCAGGGTAGGAGACACCGGGGAGCTGTTTTTT
v_gene: TRBV19; d_gene: TRBD1; abundance: .; j_gene: TRBJ1-5; CDR3aa: CASSIPGQGARQPQHF; CDR3nt: TGTGCCAGTAGTATCCCGGGACAGGGGGCGCGGCAGCCCCAGCATTTT
v_gene: TRBV7-2; d_gene: .; abundance: .; j_gene: TRBJ2-1; CDR3aa: CASSKTTNEQFF; CDR3nt: TGTGCCAGCAGCAAGACAACCAATGAGCAGTTCTTC
v_gene: TRBV5-4; d_gene: .; abundance: .; j_gene: TRBJ1-4; CDR3aa: CASSLEPSKGKGLFF; CDR3nt: TGTGCCAGCAGCTTGGAGCCCAGTAAGGGAAAGGGGCTGTTTTTT
v_gene: TRBV20-1; d_gene: .; abundance: .; j_gene: TRBJ2-5; CDR3aa: CSARAGETQYF; CDR3nt: TGCAGTGCTAGAGCGGGAGAGACCCAGTACTTC
v_gene: TRBV29-1; d_gene: .; abundance: .; j_gene: TRBJ2-5; CDR3aa: CSVAGRHIRMGETQYF; CDR3nt: TGCAGCGTCGCAGGGCGCCACATTAGGATGGGGGAGACCCAGTACTTC
v_gene: TRBV5-4; d_gene: TRBD1; abundance: .; j_gene: TRBJ1-4; CDR3aa: CASSSQGRSNEKLFF; CDR3nt: TGTGCCAGCAGCTCACAGGGGCGCTCGAATGAAAAACTGTTTTTT
v_gene: TRBV6-4; d_gene: TRBD1; abundance: .; j_gene: TRBJ2-3; CDR3aa: CASSDSGTGPTDTQYF; CDR3nt: TGTGCCAGCAGTGACTCAGGGACAGGGCCCACAGATACGCAGTATTTT